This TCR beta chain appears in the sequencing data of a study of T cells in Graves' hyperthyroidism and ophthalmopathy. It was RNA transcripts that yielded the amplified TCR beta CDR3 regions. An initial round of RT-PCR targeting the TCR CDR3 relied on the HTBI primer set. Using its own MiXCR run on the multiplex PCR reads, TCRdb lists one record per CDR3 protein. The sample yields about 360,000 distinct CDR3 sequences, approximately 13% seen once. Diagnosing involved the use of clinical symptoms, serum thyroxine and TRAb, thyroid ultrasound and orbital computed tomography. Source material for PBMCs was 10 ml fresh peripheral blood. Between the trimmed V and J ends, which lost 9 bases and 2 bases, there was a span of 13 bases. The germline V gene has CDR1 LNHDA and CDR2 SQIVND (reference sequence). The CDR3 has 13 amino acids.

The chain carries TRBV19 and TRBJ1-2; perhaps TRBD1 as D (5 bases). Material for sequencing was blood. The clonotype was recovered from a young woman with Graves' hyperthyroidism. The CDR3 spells CASLRDDNYGYTF. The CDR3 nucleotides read TGTGCCAGCCTCCGGGACGACAACTATGGCTACACCTTC.